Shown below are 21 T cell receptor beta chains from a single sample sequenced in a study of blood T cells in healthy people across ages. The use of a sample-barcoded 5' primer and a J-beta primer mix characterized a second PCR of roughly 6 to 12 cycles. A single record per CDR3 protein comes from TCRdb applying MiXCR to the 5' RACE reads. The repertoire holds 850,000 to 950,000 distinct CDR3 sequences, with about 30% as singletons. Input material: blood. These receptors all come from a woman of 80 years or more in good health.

CDR3 residues: CASSYSMQDAWGPQHF. The CDR3 nucleotides read TGTGCCAGCAGTTACTCGATGCAGGACGCCTGGGGACCCCAGCATTTT. The chain uses TRBV6-2 or TRBV6-3 and TRBJ1-5; D uncertain. CDR1 MNHEY and CDR2 SVGEGT come from the germline V gene. The CDR3 sequence is 16 residues long. The germline V and J ends were trimmed by 0 bases and 10 bases, with 19 bases remaining between them.

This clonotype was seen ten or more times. In DNA form, the CDR3 reads TGTGCCAGCAGCGTAGAGAGTGTGGGGGCAGGAGATACGCAGTATTTT. Translation: CASSVESVGAGDTQYF. The J gene is TRBJ2-3, the V gene TRBV9; maybe TRBD1 (6 bases). The CDR3 runs to 16 residues. Per germline, CDR1 SGDLS and CDR2 YYNGEE. Trimming stripped 0 bases from V and 5 bases from J, with 16 bases between.

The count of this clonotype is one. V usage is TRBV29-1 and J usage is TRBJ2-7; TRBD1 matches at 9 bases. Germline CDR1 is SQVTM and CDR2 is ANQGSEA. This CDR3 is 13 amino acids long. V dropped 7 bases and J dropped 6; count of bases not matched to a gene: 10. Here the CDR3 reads CSGRDRVIGEQYF. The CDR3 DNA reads TGCAGCGGCCGGGACAGGGTCATCGGCGAGCAGTACTTC.

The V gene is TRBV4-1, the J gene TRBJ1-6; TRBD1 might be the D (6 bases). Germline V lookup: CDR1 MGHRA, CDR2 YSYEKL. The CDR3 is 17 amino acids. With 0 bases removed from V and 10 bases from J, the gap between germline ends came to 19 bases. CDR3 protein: CASSQELQGRGGSPLHF. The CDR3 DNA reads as TGCGCCAGCAGCCAAGAATTACAGGGCCGAGGGGGATCACCCCTCCACTTT.

The CDR3: CASSLVAGASWFGTDTQYF. The CDR3 DNA sequence: TGTGCCAGCAGCTTAGTTGCCGGGGCGTCATGGTTTGGCACAGATACGCAGTATTTT. The chain combines TRBV7-2 with TRBJ2-3; D assignment may be TRBD1 or TRBD2 (5 bases each). The ends were cut back, 1 base at V and 1 base at J, with 21 bases in the middle. The germline V gene has CDR1 SGHTA and CDR2 FQGNSA. The CDR3 is 19 amino acids.

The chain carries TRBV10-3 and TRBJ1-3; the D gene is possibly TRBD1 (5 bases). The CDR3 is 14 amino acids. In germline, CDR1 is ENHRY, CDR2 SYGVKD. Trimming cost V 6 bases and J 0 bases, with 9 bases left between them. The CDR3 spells CAISQGFSGNTIYF. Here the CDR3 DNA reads TGTGCCATCAGCCAGGGCTTCTCTGGAAACACCATATATTTT.

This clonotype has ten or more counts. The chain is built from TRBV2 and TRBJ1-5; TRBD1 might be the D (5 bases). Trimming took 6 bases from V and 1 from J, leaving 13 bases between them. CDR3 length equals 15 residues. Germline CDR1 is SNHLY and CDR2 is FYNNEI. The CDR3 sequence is CASRTGTGSNQPQHF. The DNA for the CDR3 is TGTGCCAGCAGGACCGGGACGGGGAGCAATCAGCCCCAGCATTTT.

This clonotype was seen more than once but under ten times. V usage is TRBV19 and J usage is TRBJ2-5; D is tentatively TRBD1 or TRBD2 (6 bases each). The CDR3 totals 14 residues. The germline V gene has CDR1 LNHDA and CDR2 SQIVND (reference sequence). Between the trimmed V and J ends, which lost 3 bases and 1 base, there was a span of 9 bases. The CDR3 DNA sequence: TGTGCCAGTAGTATGTGGGGGGCCCAAGAGACCCAGTACTTC. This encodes CASSMWGAQETQYF.

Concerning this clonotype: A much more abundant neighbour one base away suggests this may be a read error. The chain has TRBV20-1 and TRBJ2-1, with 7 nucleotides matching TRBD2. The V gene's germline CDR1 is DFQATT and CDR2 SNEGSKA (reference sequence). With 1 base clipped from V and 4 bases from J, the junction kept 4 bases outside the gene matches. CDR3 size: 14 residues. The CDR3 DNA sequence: TGCAGTGCTAGAGCCCAGCGGGAATACAATGAGCAGTTCTTC. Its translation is CSARAQREYNEQFF.

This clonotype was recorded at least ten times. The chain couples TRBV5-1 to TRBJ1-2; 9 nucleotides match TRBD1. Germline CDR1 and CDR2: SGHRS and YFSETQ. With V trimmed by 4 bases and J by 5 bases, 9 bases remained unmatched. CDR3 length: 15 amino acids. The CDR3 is CASSGGTGLYYGYTF. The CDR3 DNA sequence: TGCGCCAGCAGCGGGGGGACAGGGTTGTATTATGGCTACACCTTC.

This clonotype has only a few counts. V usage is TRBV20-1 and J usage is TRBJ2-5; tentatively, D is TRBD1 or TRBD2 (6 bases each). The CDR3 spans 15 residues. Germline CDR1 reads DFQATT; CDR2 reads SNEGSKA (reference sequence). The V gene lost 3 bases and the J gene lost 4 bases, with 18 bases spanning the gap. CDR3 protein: CSASLVGGRRETQYF. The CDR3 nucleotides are TGCAGTGCTAGTCTCGTGGGGGGCCGGCGAGAGACCCAGTACTTC.

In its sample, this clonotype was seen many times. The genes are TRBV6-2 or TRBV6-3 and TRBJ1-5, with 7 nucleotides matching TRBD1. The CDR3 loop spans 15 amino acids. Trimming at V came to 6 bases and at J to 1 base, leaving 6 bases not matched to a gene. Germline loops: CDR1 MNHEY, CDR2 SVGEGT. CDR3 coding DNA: TGTGCCAGCAGCTACGAGGGACAGAGCAATCAGCCCCAGCATTTT. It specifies CASSYEGQSNQPQHF.

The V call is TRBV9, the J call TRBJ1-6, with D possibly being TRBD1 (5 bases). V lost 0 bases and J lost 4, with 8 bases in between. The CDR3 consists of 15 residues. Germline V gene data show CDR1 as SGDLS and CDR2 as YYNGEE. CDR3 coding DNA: TGTGCCAGCAGCGTAGGAGGGGAATATAATTCACCCCTCCACTTT. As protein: CASSVGGEYNSPLHF.

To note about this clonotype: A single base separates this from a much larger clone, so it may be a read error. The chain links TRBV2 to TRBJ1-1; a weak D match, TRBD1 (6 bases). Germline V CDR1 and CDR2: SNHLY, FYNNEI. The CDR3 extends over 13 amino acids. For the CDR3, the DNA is TGTACCAGCAGTTATCAGGGGTACACTGAAGCTTTCTTT. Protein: CTSSYQGYTEAFF.

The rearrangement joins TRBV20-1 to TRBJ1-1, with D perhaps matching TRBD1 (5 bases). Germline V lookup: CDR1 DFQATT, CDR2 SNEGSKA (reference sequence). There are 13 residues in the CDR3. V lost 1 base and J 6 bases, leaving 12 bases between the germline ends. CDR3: CSARVMGRAEAFF. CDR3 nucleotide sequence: TGCAGTGCTAGAGTTATGGGACGCGCTGAAGCTTTCTTT.

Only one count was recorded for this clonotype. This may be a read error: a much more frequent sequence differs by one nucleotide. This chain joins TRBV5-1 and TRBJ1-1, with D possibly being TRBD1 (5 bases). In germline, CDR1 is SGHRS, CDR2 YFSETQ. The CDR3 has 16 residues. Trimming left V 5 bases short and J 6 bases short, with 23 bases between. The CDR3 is CASRAWGSSKDAEAFF. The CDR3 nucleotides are TGCGCCAGCAGAGCTTGGGGGAGCTCGAAGGACGCTGAAGCTTTCTTT. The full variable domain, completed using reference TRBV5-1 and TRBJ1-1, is KAGVTQTPRYLIKTRGQQVTLSCSPISGHRSVSWYQQTPGQGLQFLFEYFSETQRNKGNFPGRFSGRQFSNSRSEMNVSTLELGDSALYLCASRAWGSSKDAEAFFGQGTRLTVV.

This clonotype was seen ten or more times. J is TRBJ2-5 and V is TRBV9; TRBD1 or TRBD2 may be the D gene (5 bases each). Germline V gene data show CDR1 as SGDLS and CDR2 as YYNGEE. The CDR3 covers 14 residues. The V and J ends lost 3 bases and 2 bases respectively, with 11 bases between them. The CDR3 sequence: CASSGGSLQETQYF. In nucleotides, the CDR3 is TGTGCCAGCAGCGGGGGGAGTTTACAAGAGACCCAGTACTTC.

As DNA, the CDR3 is TGTGCCAGCGGAGGGTTTGAAGAGACCCAGTACTTC. This gives the protein CASGGFEETQYF. V usage is TRBV7-2 and J usage is TRBJ2-5, with D perhaps matching TRBD2 (6 bases). The CDR3 sequence is 12 residues long. With 8 bases removed from V and 3 bases from J, the gap between germline ends came to 10 bases. Looked up from germline, CDR1 is SGHTA and CDR2 is FQGNSA.

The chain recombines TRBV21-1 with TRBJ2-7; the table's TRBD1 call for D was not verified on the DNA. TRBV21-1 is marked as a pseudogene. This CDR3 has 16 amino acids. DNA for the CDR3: TGTTCCCTTTACGGGACGAATACCACCCCCTCCTACGAGCAGTACTTC. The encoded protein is CSLYGTNTTPSYEQYF.

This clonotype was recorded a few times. As DNA, the CDR3 is TGCGCCAGCAGCCAAGTGTGGTTAGGGACAGTTAACACCGGGGAGCTGTTTTTT. It yields the protein CASSQVWLGTVNTGELFF. The rearrangement uses TRBV4-3 and TRBJ2-2; 7 bases agree with TRBD1. This CDR3 comprises 18 residues. Unmatched junction bases numbered 10, after V lost 1 base and J lost 2 bases. CDR1 is LGHNA and CDR2 is YSLEER in the germline V gene.

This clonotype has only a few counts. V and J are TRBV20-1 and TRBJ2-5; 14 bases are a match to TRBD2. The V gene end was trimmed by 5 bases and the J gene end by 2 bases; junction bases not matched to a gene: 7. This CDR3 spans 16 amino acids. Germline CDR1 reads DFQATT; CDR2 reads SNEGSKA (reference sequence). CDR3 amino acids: CSASGLAGGPQETQYF. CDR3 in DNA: TGCAGTGCTTCAGGACTAGCGGGGGGACCTCAAGAGACCCAGTACTTC.